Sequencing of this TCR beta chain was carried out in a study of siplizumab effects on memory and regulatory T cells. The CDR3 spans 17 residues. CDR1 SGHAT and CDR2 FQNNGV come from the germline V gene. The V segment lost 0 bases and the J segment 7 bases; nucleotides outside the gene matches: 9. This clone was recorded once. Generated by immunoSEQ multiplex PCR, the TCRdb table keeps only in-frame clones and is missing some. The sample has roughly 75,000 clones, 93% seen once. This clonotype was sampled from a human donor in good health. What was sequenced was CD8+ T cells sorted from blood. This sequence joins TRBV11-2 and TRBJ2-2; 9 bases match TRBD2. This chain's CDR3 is CASSLDWASGVDGELFF. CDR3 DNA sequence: TGTGCCAGCAGCTTAGATTGGGCTAGCGGGGTTGACGGGGAGCTGTTTTTT. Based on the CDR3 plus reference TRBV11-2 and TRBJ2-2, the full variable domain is EAGVAQSPRYKIIEKRQSVAFWCNPISGHATLYWYQQILGQGPKLLIQFQNNGVVDDSQLPKDRFSAERLKGVDSTLKIQPAKLEDSAVYLCASSLDWASGVDGELFFGEGSRLTVL.